The present T cell receptor beta chain was sequenced within a study of blood T cell repertoires in COVID-19. Study at large: There were acute and convalescent COVID-19 samples, and they came from the United States, Italy and Spain.

The CDR3 extends over 15 amino acids. The J segment lost 5 bases and the V segment lost 6 bases, leaving 6 bases of the junction unmatched. Germline CDR1 is MDHEN and CDR2 is SYDVKM. Generated by immunoSEQ multiplex PCR, the TCRdb table keeps only in-frame clones and is missing some. Here the sample spans 250,000 to 350,000 clones, 75% to 95% being singletons. The clonotype was recovered from a woman aged 30 to 39 who had recovered from COVID-19. The chain couples TRBV28 to TRBJ2-3; 12 positions match TRBD2. Input material: PBMCs or T cells enriched from blood (not recorded which). The DNA for the CDR3 is TGTGCCAGCAGCTCTCCTAGCGGGGGGGGAGATACGCAGTATTTT. The encoded protein is CASSSPSGGGDTQYF. Filled out from reference TRBV28 and TRBJ2-3, the complete variable domain reads DVKVTQSSRYLVKRTGEKVFLECVQDMDHENMFWYRQDPGLGLRLIYFSYDVKMKEKGDIPEGYSVSREKKERFSLILESASTNQTSMYLCASSSPSGGGDTQYFGPGTRLTVL.